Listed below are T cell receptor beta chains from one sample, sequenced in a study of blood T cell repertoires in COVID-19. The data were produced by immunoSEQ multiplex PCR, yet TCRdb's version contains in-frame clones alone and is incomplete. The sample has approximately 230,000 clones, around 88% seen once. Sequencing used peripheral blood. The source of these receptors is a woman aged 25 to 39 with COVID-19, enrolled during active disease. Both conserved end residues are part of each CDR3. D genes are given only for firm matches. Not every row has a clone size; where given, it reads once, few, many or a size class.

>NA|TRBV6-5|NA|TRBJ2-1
CASTPGRGYDEQFF
TGTGCCAGCACCCCAGGCAGGGGATATGATGAGCAGTTCTTC
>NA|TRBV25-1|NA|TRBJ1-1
CASRSGWADTEAFF
TGTGCCAGCAGGTCAGGGTGGGCGGACACTGAAGCTTTCTTT
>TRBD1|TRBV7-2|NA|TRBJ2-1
CASSQGGTGAYEQFF
TGTGCCAGCAGCCAGGGCGGGACAGGGGCGTATGAGCAGTTCTTC
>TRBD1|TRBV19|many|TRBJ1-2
CASSIAGTAYGYTF
TGTGCCAGTAGTATAGCCGGGACAGCGTATGGCTACACCTTC
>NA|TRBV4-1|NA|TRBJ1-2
CASSPNWGASPEGYTF
TGCGCCAGCAGCCCTAACTGGGGAGCAAGTCCGGAAGGCTACACCTTC
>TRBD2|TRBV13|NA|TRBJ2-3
CASSLAWTEGLRGGLTDTQYF
TGTGCCAGCAGCTTGGCCTGGACCGAAGGCTTGCGGGGGGGTTTGACAGATACGCAGTATTTT
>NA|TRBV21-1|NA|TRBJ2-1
CASSTSSGGASDEQFF
TGTGCCAGCAGCACCTCTAGCGGGGGGGCCTCGGATGAGCAGTTCTTC
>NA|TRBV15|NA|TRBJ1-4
CATSRGLTNEKLFF
TGTGCCACCAGCAGGGGCCTAACTAATGAAAAACTGTTTTTT
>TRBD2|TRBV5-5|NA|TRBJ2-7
CASSEGLADQLLSYEQYF
TGTGCCAGCAGCGAGGGACTAGCGGATCAGCTATTGTCCTACGAGCAGTACTTC
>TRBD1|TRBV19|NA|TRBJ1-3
CASRRTGSGNTIYF
TGTGCCAGTAGACGGACAGGGTCTGGAAACACCATATATTTT
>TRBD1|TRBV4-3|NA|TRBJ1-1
CASSQKGQDSTEAFF
TGCGCCAGCAGCCAGAAGGGACAGGATAGCACTGAAGCTTTCTTT
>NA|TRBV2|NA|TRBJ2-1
CASSERLVVNEQFF
TGTGCCAGCAGTGAGAGACTAGTTGTTAATGAGCAGTTCTTC
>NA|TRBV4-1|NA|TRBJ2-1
CASSPGFSYNEQFF
TGCGCCAGCAGCCCAGGGTTTTCCTACAATGAGCAGTTCTTC
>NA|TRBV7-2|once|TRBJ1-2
CAYLRGANYGYTF
TGTGCCTACCTACGGGGTGCTAACTATGGCTACACCTTC
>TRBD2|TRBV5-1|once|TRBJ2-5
CASSLSGREGETQYF
TGCGCCAGCAGCTTATCGGGCAGGGAGGGAGAGACCCAGTACTTC
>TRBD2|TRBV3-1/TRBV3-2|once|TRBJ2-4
CASSPSGVNIQYF
TGTGCCAGCAGCCCTAGCGGGGTAAACATTCAGTACTTC
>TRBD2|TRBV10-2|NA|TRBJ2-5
CASSHLGGAGETQYF
TGCGCCAGCAGTCATCTCGGGGGGGCCGGAGAGACCCAGTACTTC
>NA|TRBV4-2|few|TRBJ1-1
CASSPIGGTSTEAFF
TGTGCCAGCAGCCCCATCGGGGGTACCTCGACTGAAGCTTTCTTT